This T cell receptor beta chain was identified in a study of blood T cell repertoires in COVID-19. Study information: T cells, B-cell-depleted T cells, or PBMCs provided the cDNA or gDNA that served as material.

Study processing details: Amplification of reference gene primers was used by the study to estimate nucleated cell counts. Libraries were prepared by immunoSEQ multiplex PCR; TCRdb keeps only in-frame clonotypes and omits some of them. For V, J and clone size, that table is used; D and trimming come from the DNA. The sample carries about 170,000 clones, 88% recorded once. V lost 2 bases to trimming and J lost 5 bases, with 13 bases between them. The CDR3 sequence is 15 residues long. The germline V gene has CDR1 SGHNT and CDR2 YENEEA. The sequence was obtained from a man aged 50-60 years who had recovered from COVID-19. The chain joins TRBV11-3 to TRBJ2-1, with D perhaps matching TRBD2 (6 bases). Sequencing was performed on peripheral blood. CDR3 sequence reads: CASSLFGGTNNEQFF. The CDR3 DNA reads as TGTGCCAGCAGCTTATTCGGGGGTACTAACAATGAGCAGTTCTTC.